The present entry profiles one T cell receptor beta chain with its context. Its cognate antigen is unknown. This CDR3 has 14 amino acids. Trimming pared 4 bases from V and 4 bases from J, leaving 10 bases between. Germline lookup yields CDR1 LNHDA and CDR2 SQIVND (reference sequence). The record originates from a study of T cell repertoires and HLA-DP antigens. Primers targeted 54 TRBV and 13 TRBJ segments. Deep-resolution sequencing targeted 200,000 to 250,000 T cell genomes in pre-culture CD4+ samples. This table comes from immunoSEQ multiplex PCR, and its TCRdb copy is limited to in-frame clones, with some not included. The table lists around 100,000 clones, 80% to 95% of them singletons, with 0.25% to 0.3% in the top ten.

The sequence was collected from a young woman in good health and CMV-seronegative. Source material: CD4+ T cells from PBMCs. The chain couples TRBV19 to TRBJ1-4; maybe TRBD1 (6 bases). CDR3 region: CASSKGQYNEKLFF. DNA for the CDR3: TGTGCCAGTAGTAAAGGACAGTATAATGAAAAACTGTTTTTT.